Listed below are T cell receptor beta chains from one sample, sequenced in a study of graft-versus-host responses after intestinal transplantation. This table comes from immunoSEQ multiplex PCR, and its TCRdb copy is limited to in-frame clones, with some not included. The sample has roughly 110,000 clones, around 90% seen once. Antigens for these TCRs are unknown. Specimen: unstimulated CD4+ T cells sorted from spleen or lymph node cells, collected before transplant. Source of these receptors: a human donor who was the organ donor for an intestinal transplant. The CDR3 runs from the conserved cysteine through the conserved F or W. A D gene is named only where the DNA matches it firmly. The size entry is marked missing in some rows and otherwise reads once, few, many or a size class.

D gene	V gene	J gene	clone size	CDR3 DNA	CDR3 protein
TRBD1	TRBV7-2	TRBJ2-5	NA	TGTGCCAGCAGCGCACAGGGGCAGACCCAGTACTTC	CASSAQGQTQYF
TRBD2	TRBV6-5	TRBJ2-7	NA	TGTGCCAGCAGCTTACTAGCGGGAGGGAGAGACGAGCAGTACTTC	CASSLLAGGRDEQYF
TRBD1	TRBV11-2	TRBJ2-1	NA	TGTGCCAGCAGCCCCCTGGGCAGGGGGTTTGTCAATGAGCAGTTCTTC	CASSPLGRGFVNEQFF
NA	TRBV19	TRBJ1-1	NA	TGTGCCAGTAGTATATCGACAGTCATGAACACTGAAGCTTTCTTT	CASSISTVMNTEAFF
NA	TRBV29-1	TRBJ2-5	NA	TGCAGCGTTGATTCGGACGGGTCGGGAGAGACCCAGTACTTC	CSVDSDGSGETQYF
NA	TRBV5-1	TRBJ1-5	NA	TGCGCCAGCAGCTTGGTCTCCGCCCAGAATCAGCCCCAGCATTTT	CASSLVSAQNQPQHF
TRBD1	TRBV30	TRBJ2-7	NA	TGTGCCTGGAGTCAACCAGGGGGCATCACCTACGAGCAGTACTTC	CAWSQPGGITYEQYF
NA	TRBV19	TRBJ1-3	few	TGTGCCAGTAGTAGTACAACGTCTGGAAACACCATATATTTT	CASSSTTSGNTIYF
TRBD1	TRBV10-3	TRBJ1-2	few	TGTGCCATCAGTGAGTCCCCGACAGGGTTTGAGGGCTACACCTTC	CAISESPTGFEGYTF
TRBD1	TRBV19	TRBJ1-5	NA	TGTGCCAGTAGAAGACAGGGGACCCCAAATCAGCCCCAGCATTTT	CASRRQGTPNQPQHF
TRBD1	TRBV15	TRBJ2-7	NA	TGTGCCACCAGCAGAGATTTGGGGACAGGGGAATACTTC	CATSRDLGTGEYF
NA	TRBV7-9	TRBJ2-2	NA	TGTGCCAGCAGCTTCCCTACGGGCGGGACGAGGACCGGGGAGCTGTTTTTT	CASSFPTGGTRTGELFF
TRBD2	TRBV4-3	TRBJ2-1	NA	TGCGCCAGCAGCCGAGTGGCCGGGACTAGCGGGACGCCTCCTAATGAGCAGTTCTTC	CASSRVAGTSGTPPNEQFF
NA	TRBV6-1	TRBJ2-7	NA	TGTGCCAGCAGTGACAACTCCTACGAGCAGTACTTC	CASSDNSYEQYF
NA	TRBV19	TRBJ2-1	NA	TGTGCCAGTAGTATACTCCCAGTCTACAATGAGCAGTTCTTC	CASSILPVYNEQFF
NA	TRBV18	TRBJ2-2	NA	TGTGCCAGCTCACCACGGGGTACGGGAGACACCGGGGAGCTGTTTTTT	CASSPRGTGDTGELFF